The T cell receptor (beta chain) described here comes from a study of vaccination effects on CD4 cells after COVID-19. In the case of this clone: The antigen is undetermined.

Only in-frame clones appear in the TCRdb table, and some are missing; sequencing was by immunoSEQ multiplex PCR. Here the sample spans about 70,000 clones, 60% to 75% being singletons. Germline CDR1 is SQVTM and CDR2 is ANQGSEA. The V and J ends lost 6 bases and 9 bases, in that order; junction bases with no gene match: 8. This CDR3 has 15 amino acids. Sequencing followed a ViraFEST assay step that expanded antigen-specific CD4+ T cells with viral peptide pools. Cells that had been cultured for 10 days were the source of isolated CD4+ T cells. The person's infection with SARS-CoV-2, confirmed by PCR, took place between March and December 2020.

The specimen was CD4+ T cells from PBMCs cultured with HIV peptides, collected before COVID-19 vaccination. Subset in this sample: HIV-1 Nef peptide pool negative control/reference culture. The gene calls are TRBV29-1 and TRBJ2-1, with 16 bases matching TRBD2. This receptor was identified in a human donor who had a prior SARS-CoV-2 infection. CDR3 amino acids: CSVFGTSGRAGEQFF. The CDR3 DNA reads as TGCAGCGTGTTCGGGACTAGCGGGAGGGCGGGTGAGCAGTTCTTC.